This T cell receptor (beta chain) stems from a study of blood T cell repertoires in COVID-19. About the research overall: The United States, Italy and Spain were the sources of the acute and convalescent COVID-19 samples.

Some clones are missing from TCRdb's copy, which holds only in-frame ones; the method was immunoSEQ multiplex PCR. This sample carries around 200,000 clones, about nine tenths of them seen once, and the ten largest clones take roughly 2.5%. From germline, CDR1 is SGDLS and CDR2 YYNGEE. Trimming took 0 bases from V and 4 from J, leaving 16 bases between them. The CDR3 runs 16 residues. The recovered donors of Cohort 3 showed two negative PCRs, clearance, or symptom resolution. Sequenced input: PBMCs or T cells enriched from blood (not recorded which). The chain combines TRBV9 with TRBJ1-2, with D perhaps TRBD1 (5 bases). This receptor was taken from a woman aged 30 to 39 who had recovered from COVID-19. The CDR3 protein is CASSVVQAGKVYGYTF. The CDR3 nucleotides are TGTGCCAGCAGCGTAGTACAGGCCGGCAAAGTCTATGGCTACACCTTC.